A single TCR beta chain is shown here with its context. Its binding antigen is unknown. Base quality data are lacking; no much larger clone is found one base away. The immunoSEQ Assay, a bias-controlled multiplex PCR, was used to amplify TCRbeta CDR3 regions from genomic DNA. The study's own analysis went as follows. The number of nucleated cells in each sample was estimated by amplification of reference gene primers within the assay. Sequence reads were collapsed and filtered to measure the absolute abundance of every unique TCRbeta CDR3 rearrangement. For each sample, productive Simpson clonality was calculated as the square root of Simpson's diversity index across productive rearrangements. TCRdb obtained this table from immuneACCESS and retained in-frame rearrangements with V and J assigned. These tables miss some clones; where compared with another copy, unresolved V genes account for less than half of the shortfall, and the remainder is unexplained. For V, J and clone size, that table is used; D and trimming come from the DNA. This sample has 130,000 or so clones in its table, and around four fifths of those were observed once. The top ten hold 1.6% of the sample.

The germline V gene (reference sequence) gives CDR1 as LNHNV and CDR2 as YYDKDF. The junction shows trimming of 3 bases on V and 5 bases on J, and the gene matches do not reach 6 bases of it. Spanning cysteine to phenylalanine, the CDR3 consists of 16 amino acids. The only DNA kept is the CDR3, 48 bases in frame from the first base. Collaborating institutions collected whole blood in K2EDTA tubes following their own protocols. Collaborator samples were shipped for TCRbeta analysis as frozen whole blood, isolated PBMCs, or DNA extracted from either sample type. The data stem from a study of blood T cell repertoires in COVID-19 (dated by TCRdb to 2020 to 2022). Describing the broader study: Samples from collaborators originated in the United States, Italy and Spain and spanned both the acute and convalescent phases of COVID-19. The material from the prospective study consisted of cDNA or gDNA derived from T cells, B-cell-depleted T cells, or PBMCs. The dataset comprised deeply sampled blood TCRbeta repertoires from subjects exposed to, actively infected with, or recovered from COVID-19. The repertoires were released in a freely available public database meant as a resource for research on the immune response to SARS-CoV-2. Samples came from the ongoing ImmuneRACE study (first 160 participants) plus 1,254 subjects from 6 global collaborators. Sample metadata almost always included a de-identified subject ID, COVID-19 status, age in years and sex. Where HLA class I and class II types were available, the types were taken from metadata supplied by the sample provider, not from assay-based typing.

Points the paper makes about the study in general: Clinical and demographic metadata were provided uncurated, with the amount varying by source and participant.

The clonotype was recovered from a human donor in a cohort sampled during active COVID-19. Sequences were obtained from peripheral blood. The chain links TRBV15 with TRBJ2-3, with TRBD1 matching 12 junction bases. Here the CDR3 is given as CATSSHGTGGVDTQYF. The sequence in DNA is TGTGCCACCAGCAGTCACGGGACAGGGGGCGTAGATACGCAGTATTTT.